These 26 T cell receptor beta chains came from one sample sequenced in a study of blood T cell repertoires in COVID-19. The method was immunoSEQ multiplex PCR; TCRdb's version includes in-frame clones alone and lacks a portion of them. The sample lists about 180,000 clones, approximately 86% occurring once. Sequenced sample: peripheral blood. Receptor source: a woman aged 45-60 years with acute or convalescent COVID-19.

CDR3 DNA: TGTGCCAGCAGTTACTTTATCCAGGGTGAGCAGTTCTTC. As protein: CASSYFIQGEQFF. The chain couples TRBV6-5 to TRBJ2-1, with a possible D match to TRBD1 (5 bases). V gave up 1 base and J gave up 9 bases, with 10 bases separating them. Germline V gene sequence: CDR1 MNHEY, CDR2 SVGAGI. CDR3 length: 13 amino acids.

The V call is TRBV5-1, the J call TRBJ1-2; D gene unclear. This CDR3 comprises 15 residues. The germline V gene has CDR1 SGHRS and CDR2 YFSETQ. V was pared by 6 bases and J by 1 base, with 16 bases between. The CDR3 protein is CASTPGAAVNYGYTF. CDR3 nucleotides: TGCGCCAGCACCCCGGGAGCAGCCGTTAACTATGGCTACACCTTC.

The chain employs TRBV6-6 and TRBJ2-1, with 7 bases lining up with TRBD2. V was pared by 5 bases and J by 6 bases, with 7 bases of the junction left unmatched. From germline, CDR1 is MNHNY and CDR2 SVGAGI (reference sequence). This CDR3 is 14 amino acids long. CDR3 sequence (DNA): TGTGCCAGCAGTCTTGGACTAGGAAGCAATGAGCAGTTCTTC. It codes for CASSLGLGSNEQFF.

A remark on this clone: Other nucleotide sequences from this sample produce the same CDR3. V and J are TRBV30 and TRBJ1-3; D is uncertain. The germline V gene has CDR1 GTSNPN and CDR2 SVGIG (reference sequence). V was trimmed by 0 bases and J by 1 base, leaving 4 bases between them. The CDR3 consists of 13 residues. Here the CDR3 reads CAWSVTSGNTIYF. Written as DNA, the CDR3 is TGTGCCTGGAGTGTAACTTCTGGAAACACCATATATTTT.

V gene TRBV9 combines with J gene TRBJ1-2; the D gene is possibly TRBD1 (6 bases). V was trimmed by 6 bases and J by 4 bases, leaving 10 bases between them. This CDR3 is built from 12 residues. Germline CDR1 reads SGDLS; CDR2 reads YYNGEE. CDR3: CASTRTAYGYTF. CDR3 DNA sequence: TGTGCCAGCACCCGGACAGCCTATGGCTACACCTTC.

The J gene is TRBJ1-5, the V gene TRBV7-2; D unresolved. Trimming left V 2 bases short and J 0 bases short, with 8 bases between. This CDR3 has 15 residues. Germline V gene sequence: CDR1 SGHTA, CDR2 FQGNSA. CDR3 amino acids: CASSLLGHSNQPQHF. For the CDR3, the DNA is TGTGCCAGCAGCTTACTTGGGCATAGCAATCAGCCCCAGCATTTT.

The CDR3 sequence: CASSLDGVGRTDTQYF. CDR3 sequence (DNA): TGTGCCAGCAGCTTAGATGGAGTGGGTCGCACAGATACGCAGTATTTT. The J gene is TRBJ2-3, the V gene TRBV7-2; D not resolved. CDR3 length: 16 amino acids. Deletions cut 1 base from V and 1 base from J, with 12 bases between. Germline V CDR1 and CDR2: SGHTA, FQGNSA.

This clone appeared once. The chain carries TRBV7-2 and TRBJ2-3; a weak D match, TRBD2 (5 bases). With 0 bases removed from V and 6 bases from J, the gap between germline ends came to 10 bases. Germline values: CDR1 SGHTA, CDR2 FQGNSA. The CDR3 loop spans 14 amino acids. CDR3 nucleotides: TGTGCCAGCAGCTTAGCGCCGACTAAGGATACGCAGTATTTT. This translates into CASSLAPTKDTQYF.

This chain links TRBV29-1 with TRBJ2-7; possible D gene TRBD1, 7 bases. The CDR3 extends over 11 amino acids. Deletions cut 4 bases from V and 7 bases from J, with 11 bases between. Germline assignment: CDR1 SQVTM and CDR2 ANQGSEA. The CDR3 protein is CSVGRGREQYF. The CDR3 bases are TGCAGCGTTGGCAGGGGGAGGGAGCAGTACTTC.

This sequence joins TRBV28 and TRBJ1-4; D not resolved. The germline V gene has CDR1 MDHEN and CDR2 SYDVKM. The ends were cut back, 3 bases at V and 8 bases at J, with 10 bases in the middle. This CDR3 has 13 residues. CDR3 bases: TGTGCCAGCAGTTTTCGGGGAATGGAAAAACTGTTTTTT. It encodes CASSFRGMEKLFF.

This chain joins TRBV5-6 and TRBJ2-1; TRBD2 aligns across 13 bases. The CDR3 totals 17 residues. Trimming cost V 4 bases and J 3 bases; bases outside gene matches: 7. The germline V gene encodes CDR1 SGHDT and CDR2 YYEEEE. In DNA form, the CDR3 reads TGTGCCAGCAGCCCCAGGACTAGCGGGAGCGTCTACAATGAGCAGTTCTTC. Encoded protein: CASSPRTSGSVYNEQFF.

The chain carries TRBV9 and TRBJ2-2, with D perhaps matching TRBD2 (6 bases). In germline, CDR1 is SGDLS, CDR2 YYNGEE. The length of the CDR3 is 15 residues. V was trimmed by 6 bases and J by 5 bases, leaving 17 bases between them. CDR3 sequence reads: CASTSLAGGTGELFF. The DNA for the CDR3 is TGTGCCAGCACCTCTTTGGCCGGGGGAACCGGGGAGCTGTTTTTT.

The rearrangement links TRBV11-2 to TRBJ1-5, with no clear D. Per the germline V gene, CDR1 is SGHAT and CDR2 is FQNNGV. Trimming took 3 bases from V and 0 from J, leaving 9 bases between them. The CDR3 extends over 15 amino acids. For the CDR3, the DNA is TGTGCCAGCAGCTTCGGCGGGTATAGCAATCAGCCCCAGCATTTT. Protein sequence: CASSFGGYSNQPQHF.

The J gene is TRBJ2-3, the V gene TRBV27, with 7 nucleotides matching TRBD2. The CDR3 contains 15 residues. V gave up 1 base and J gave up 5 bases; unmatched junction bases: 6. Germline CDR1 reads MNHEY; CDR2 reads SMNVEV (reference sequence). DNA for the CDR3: TGTGCCAGCAGTTTATGGGGGAGGGCGGGAGATACGCAGTATTTT. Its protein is CASSLWGRAGDTQYF.

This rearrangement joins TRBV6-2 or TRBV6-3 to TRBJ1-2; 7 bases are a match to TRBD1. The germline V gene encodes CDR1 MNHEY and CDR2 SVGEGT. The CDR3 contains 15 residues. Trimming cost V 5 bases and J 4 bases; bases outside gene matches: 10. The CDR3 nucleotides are TGTGCCAGCAGTACCGACAGGGCCAATTTCTATGGCTACACCTTC. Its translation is CASSTDRANFYGYTF.

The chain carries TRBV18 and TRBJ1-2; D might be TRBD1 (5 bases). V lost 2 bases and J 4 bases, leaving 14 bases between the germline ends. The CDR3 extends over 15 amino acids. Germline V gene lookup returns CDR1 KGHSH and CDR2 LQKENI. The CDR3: CASSPTTDVGYGYTF. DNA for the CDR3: TGTGCCAGCTCACCAACGACAGACGTAGGCTATGGCTACACCTTC.

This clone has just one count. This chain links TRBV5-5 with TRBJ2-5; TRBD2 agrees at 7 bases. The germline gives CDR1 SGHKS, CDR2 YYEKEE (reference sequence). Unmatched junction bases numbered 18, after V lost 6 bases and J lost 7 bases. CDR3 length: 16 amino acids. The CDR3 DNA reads TGTGCCAGCACCGAGAGTGGGGGGGATTATTTAGGGACCCAGTACTTC. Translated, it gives CASTESGGDYLGTQYF. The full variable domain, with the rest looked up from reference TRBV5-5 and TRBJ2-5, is DAGVTQSPTHLIKTRGQQVTLRCSPISGHKSVSWYQQVLGQGPQFIFQYYEKEERGRGNFPDRFSARQFPNYSSELNVNALLLGDSALYLCASTESGGDYLGTQYFGPGTRLLVL.

In DNA, the CDR3 is TGTGCCAGCAGCCCAACCGGGACAGGCAATCAGCCCCAGCATTTT. Translated: CASSPTGTGNQPQHF. This rearrangement joins TRBV7-9 to TRBJ1-5, with 7 bases that match TRBD1. Unmatched junction bases numbered 6, after V lost 5 bases and J lost 2 bases. The CDR3 contains 15 residues. Germline V gene sequence: CDR1 SEHNR, CDR2 FQNEAQ (reference sequence).

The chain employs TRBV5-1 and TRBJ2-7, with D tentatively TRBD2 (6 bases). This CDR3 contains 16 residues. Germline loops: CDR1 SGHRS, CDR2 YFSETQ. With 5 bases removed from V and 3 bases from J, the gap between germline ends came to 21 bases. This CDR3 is CASSLSGTRFNYEQYF. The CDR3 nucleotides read TGCGCCAGCAGTCTATCGGGGACTCGATTCAACTACGAGCAGTACTTC. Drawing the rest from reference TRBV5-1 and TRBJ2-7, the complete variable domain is KAGVTQTPRYLIKTRGQQVTLSCSPISGHRSVSWYQQTPGQGLQFLFEYFSETQRNKGNFPGRFSGRQFSNSRSEMNVSTLELGDSALYLCASSLSGTRFNYEQYFGPGTRLTVT.

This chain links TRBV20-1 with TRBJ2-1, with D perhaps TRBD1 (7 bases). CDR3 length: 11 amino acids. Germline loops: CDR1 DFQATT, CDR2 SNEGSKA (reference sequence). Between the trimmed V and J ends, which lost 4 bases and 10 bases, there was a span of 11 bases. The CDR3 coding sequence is TGCAGTGCTACCCAGGGGGGCGAGCAGTTCTTC. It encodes CSATQGGEQFF.

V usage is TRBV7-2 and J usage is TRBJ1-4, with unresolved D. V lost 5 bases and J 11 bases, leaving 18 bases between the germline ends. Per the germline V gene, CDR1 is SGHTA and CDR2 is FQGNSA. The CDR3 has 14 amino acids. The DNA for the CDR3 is TGTGCCAGCAGCGGCCAAATGAAGGGAGGGAAACTGTTTTTT. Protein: CASSGQMKGGKLFF.

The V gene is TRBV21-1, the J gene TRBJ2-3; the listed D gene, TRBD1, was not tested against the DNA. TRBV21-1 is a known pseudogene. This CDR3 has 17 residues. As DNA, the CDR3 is TGTGCCAGCAGCAAAGATGGGACAGCGCCTAGCACAGATACGCAGTATTTT. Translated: CASSKDGTAPSTDTQYF.

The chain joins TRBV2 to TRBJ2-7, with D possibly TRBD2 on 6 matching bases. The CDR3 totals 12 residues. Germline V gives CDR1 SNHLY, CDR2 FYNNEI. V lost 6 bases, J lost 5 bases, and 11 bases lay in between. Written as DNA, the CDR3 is TGTGCCAGCAGCCAGACTAGTAACGAGCAGTACTTC. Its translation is CASSQTSNEQYF.

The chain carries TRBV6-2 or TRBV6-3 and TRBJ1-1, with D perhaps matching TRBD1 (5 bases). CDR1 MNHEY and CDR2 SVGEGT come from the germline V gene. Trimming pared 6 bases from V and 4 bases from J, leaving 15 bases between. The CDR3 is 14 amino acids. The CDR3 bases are TGTGCCAGCAGCCTACAGGTGCCTAGCACTGAAGCTTTCTTT. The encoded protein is CASSLQVPSTEAFF.

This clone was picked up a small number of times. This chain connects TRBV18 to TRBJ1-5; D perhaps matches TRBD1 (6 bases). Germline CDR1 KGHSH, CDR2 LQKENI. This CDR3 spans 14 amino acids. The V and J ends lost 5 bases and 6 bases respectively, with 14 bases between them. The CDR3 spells CASSSTDSGQPQHF. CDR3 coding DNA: TGTGCCAGCTCATCGACGGACAGCGGTCAGCCCCAGCATTTT.

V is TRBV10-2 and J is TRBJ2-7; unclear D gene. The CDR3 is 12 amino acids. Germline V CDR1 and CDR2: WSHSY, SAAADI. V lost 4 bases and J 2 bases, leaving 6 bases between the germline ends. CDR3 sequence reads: CASSVQTYEQYF. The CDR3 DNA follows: TGCGCCAGCAGTGTACAGACCTACGAGCAGTACTTC.